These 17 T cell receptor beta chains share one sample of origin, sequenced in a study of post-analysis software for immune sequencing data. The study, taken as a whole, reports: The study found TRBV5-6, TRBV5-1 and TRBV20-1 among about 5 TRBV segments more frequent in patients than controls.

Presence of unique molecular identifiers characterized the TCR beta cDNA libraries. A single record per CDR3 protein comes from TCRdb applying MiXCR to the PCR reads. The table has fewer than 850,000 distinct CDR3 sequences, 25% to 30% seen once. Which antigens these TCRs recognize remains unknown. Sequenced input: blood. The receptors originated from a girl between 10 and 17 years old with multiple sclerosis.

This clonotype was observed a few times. CDR3 in DNA: TGTGCCAGCACCGACGGCTGGGGGGACGAGCAGTACTTC. It specifies CASTDGWGDEQYF. This rearrangement joins TRBV28 to TRBJ2-7; D possibly corresponds to TRBD2 (6 bases). V lost 7 bases, J lost 5 bases, and 15 bases lay in between. Germline V gene sequence: CDR1 MDHEN, CDR2 SYDVKM. There are 13 residues in the CDR3.

CDR3 residues: CASSWKSGLATDTQYF. DNA for the CDR3: TGTGCCAGCAGTTGGAAATCGGGACTAGCGACAGATACGCAGTATTTT. The chain couples TRBV6-5 to TRBJ2-3; 10 nucleotides match TRBD2. V lost 4 bases to trimming and J lost 3 bases; unmatched junction nucleotides: 7. The CDR3 contains 16 residues. CDR1 MNHEY and CDR2 SVGAGI come from the germline V gene.

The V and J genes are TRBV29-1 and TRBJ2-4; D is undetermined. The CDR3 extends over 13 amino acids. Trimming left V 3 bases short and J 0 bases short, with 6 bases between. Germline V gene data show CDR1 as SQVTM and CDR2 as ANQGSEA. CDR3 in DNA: TGCAGCGTTGATACCCTAGCCAAAAACATTCAGTACTTC. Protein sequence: CSVDTLAKNIQYF.

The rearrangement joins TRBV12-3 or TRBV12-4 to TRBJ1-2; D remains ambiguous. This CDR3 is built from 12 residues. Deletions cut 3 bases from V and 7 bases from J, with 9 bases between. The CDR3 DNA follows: TGTGCCAGCAGTTTCTCTAAGGGTGGCTACACCTTC. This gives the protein CASSFSKGGYTF.

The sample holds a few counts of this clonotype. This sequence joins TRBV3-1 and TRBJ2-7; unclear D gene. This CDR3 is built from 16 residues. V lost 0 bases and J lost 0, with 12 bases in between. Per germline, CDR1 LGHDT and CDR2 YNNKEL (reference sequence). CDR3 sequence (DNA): TGTGCCAGCAGCCAAGATATCGCGGCTAGCTCCTACGAGCAGTACTTC. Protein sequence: CASSQDIAASSYEQYF.

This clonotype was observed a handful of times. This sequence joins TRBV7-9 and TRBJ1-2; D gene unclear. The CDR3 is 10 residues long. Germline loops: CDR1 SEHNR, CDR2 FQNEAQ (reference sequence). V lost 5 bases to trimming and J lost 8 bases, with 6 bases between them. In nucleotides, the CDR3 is TGTGCCAGCAGCGCTATGGGCTACACCTTC. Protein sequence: CASSAMGYTF. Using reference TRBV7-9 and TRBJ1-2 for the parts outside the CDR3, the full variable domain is DTGVSQNPRHKITKRGQNVTFRCDPISEHNRLYWYRQTLGQGPEFLTYFQNEAQLEKSRLLSDRFSAERPKGSFSTLEIQRTEQGDSAMYLCASSAMGYTFGSGTRLTVV.

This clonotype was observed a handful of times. CDR3 region: CASSDETGQETQYF. CDR3 bases: TGTGCCAGCAGTGACGAGACAGGGCAAGAGACCCAGTACTTC. This sequence joins TRBV25-1 and TRBJ2-5; 7 bases are shared with TRBD1. This CDR3 is built from 14 residues. CDR1 and CDR2 (germline): MGHDK, SYGVNS. J was trimmed by 2 bases and V by 3 bases; bases with no gene match: 3.

CDR3 amino acids: CASNIAGPYNEQFF. In nucleotides, the CDR3 is TGTGCCAGCAACATAGCGGGACCCTACAATGAGCAGTTCTTC. The chain joins TRBV7-2 to TRBJ2-1, with 8 bases fitting TRBD2. The CDR3 has 14 residues. The V and J ends lost 7 bases and 2 bases, in that order; junction bases with no gene match: 4. Looked up from germline, CDR1 is SGHTA and CDR2 is FQGNSA.

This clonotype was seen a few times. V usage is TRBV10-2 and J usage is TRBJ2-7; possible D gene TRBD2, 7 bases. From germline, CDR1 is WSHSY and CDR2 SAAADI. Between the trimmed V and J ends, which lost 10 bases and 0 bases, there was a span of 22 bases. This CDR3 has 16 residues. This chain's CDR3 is CATNAGGGGISYEQYF. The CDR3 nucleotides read TGCGCCACAAACGCGGGTGGGGGGGGCATCTCCTACGAGCAGTACTTC.

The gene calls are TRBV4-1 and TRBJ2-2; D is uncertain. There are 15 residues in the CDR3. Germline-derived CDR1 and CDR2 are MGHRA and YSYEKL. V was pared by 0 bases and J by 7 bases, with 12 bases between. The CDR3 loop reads CASSQDVRVDGELFF. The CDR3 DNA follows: TGCGCCAGCAGCCAAGATGTTCGTGTCGACGGGGAGCTGTTTTTT.

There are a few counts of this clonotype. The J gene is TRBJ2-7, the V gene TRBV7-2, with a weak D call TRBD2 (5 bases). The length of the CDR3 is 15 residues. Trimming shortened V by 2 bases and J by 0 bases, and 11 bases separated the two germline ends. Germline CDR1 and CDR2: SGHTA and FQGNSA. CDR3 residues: CASSLSPGLSYEQYF. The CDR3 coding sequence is TGTGCCAGCAGCTTATCTCCCGGACTCTCCTACGAGCAGTACTTC. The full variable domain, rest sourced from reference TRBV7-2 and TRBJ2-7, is GAGVSQSPSNKVTEKGKDVELRCDPISGHTALYWYRQSLGQGLEFLIYFQGNSAPDKSGLPSDRFSAERTGGSVSTLTIQRTQQEDSAVYLCASSLSPGLSYEQYFGPGTRLTVT.

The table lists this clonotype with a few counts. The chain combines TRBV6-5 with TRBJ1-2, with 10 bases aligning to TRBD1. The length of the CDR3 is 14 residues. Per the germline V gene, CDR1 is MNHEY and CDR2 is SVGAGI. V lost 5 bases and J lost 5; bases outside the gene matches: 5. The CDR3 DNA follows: TGTGCCAGCAGTCAGACAGGGGGCGGGTATGGCTACACCTTC. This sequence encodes CASSQTGGGYGYTF.

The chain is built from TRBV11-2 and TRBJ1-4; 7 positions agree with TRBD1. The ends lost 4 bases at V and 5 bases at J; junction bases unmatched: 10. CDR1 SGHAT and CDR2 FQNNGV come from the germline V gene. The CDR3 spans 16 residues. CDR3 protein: CASSYLPGQTNEKLFF. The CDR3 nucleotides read TGTGCCAGCAGCTACCTACCGGGACAGACAAATGAAAAACTGTTTTTT.

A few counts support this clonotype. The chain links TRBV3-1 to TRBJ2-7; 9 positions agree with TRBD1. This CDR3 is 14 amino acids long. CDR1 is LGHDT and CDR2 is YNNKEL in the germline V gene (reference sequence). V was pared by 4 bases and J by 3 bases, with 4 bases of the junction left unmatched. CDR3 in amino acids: CASSLRDRVYEQYF. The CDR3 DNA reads TGTGCCAGCAGCCTCCGGGACAGGGTCTACGAGCAGTACTTC.

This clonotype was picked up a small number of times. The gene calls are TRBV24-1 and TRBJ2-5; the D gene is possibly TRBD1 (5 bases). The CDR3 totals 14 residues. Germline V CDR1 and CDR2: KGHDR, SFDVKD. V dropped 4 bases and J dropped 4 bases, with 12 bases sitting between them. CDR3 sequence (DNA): TGTGCCACCAGTGACCAGGGTTGGGGAGAGACCCAGTACTTC. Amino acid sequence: CATSDQGWGETQYF.

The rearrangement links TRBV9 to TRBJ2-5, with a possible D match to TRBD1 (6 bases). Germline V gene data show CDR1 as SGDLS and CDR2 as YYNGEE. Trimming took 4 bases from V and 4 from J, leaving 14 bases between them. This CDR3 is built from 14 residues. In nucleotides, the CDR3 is TGTGCCAGCAGCCCCCAGATCAGGGGAGAGACCCAGTACTTC. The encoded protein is CASSPQIRGETQYF.

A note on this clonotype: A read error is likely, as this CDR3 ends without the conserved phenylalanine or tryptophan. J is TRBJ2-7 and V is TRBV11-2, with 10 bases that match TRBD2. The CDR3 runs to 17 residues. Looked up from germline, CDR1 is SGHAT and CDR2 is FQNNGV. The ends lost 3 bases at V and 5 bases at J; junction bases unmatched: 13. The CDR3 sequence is CASSFRLAGGPGNEQYC. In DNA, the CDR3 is TGTGCCAGCAGCTTTCGGTTAGCGGGAGGCCCCGGGAACGAGCAGTACTGC.